This note documents a single TCR beta chain sequence. Its antigen is currently unknown. This CDR3 spans 14 amino acids. Germline V CDR1 and CDR2: SGHKS, YYEKEE (reference sequence). V gave up 2 bases and J gave up 6 bases; unmatched junction bases: 6. The data were taken from a study of T cell responses to AZD1222 COVID-19 vaccine. This table comes from immunoSEQ multiplex PCR, and its TCRdb copy is limited to in-frame clones, with some not included. The sample has under 110,000 clones; 80% to 90% are singletons. General observations from the study: Females outnumbered males among donors, who were mostly white British; clonal diversity was possibly underestimated. Increases in Spike-specific TCR breadth and depth were seen after two AZD1222 doses. Close to half of all spike-specific TCRs reportedly target regions of the variants that are unmutated.

This specimen was peripheral blood, taken 28 days after the second AZD1222 dose. This TCR was sampled from an adult who received the AZD1222 COVID-19 vaccine. The chain recombines TRBV5-5 with TRBJ1-2, with 8 bases fitting TRBD1. CDR3 in amino acids: CASSFSGGANGYTF. CDR3 nucleotide sequence: TGTGCCAGCAGCTTCTCAGGGGGCGCAAATGGCTACACCTTC. Supplemented by reference TRBV5-5 and TRBJ1-2, the full variable domain reads DAGVTQSPTHLIKTRGQQVTLRCSPISGHKSVSWYQQVLGQGPQFIFQYYEKEERGRGNFPDRFSARQFPNYSSELNVNALLLGDSALYLCASSFSGGANGYTFGSGTRLTVV.